This T cell receptor (beta chain) was sequenced during a study of cytomegalovirus exposure and HLA in healthy donors listed by TCRdb under 2017. Some background on the complete study: According to an earlier analysis of 550 to 700 of the donors, about 179 million T cells yielded roughly 110 million unique TCR beta sequences and about 300 Gb of sequence data. An early release that covered 500 to 800 HLA-typed donors contained approximately 290 gigabases of sequencing data and around 80 million unique TCR sequences. Of the roughly 400 genotyped donors, about 80% fell in the genetic ancestry cluster associated with self-reported Caucasian donors. The aim of the study was to test whether cataloging public T cell receptors could identify signatures of past pathogen exposure. The study used immunosequencing to profile the T cell repertoires of around 600 subjects and linked those repertoires to cytomegalovirus serostatus. A separate validation cohort of approximately 120 different subjects was used in addition to the roughly 620-subject first cohort. To predict cytomegalovirus infection status, the study combined high-throughput TCR immunosequencing, statistical association of individual TCRs with disease status, and machine learning. A later analysis re-examined previously published TCR beta repertoires from roughly 720 donors and added high-resolution HLA genotyping to investigate patterns of TCR occurrence. The later analysis used no new phenotypic data to find candidate immune exposures, relying instead on TCR beta sequences and their occurrence across donors. An earlier analysis of nearly 600 of the donors applied high-throughput TCR beta sequencing to assess whether each TCR beta V gene segment acted as functional or pseudogenic. Donor age, sex, ethnicity and CMV serostatus were compiled together with the repertoire data. In a later genetic analysis, genome-wide SNP genotypes for about three fifths of the 666 donors were used, and that subset was treated as a discovery cohort. Every discovery cohort repertoire had been produced on one sequencing platform. Class I and class II HLA loci were covered by the typing at four-digit resolution. The number of typed donors differed by locus: roughly 620-630 for A, B, C, DRB1 and DQB1; about 520 for DQA1; approximately 600 for DPA1; and around 490 for DPB1. Because of strong linkage in the cohort, roughly five DR-DQ haplotypes were treated as single units for association and clustering. Among roughly 400 genotyped donors of the cohort, an average of around 250,000 unique TCR beta nucleotide sequences was sequenced per donor, of which 15% to 20% were non-productive.

This clone was counted between two and nine times. The target of this receptor is not known. There are no base qualities to consult, and no much larger clone falls within one base. The sample contains more than one DNA sequence encoding this CDR3. General findings and caveats noted by the study authors: Sequencing depth was assumed to be roughly uniform across donors in the presence/absence analyses, though that assumption may not hold. In a later analysis, HLA-associated TCR beta chains were found to be more clonally expanded and to have lower generation probabilities than equally common non-associated chains. Because counts were too low, about 18 rarely observed V segments, including chromosome 9 orphons, were excluded from the earlier analysis of 587 of the donors. Several of the top co-occurrence clusters appeared to be linked to parvovirus B19, influenza, CMV and Epstein-Barr virus, according to a later analysis. A cluster of highly shared sequence variants was judged likely to represent a technical artifact of the sequencing pipeline. At a false discovery rate of 0.05, a later analysis linked 16,000 or so TCR beta sequences to specific HLA alleles. The classifier was reported to diagnose cytomegalovirus status with high specificity and sensitivity in both the original and validation cohorts. A few of the identified cytomegalovirus-associated TCR beta chains were confirmed in vitro to be specific for cytomegalovirus antigens. A further reported finding was that TCR beta sequences accurately predicted the HLA-A and HLA-B alleles for most subjects in the first cohort. A later analysis found that most CMV-associated TCR beta chains appeared HLA-restricted, with HLA associations seemingly driven largely by CMV exposure. An association between a missense DCLRE1C variant and V-gene and J-gene trimming of TCR beta chains was found in a later genetic analysis and replicated in an independent cohort. In the study, about 150 TCR beta chains were listed as associated with cytomegalovirus. According to a later genetic analysis, donors in an Asian-associated ancestry cluster had fewer N-insertions in productive TCRs than the approximately 700-donor mean. Immune exposure information for the cohort was limited to CMV serostatus. It was suggested by the authors that the approach could potentially be generalized to other disease states and immunological phenotypes. In an earlier analysis of 587 of the donors, most TCR beta V segments were observed in productive rearrangements about 87% or about 30% of the time, broadly matching IMGT annotations. This cohort had only TCR beta chains sequenced, and the lack of alpha or paired-chain data limited which features could be detected. While some public TCRs were present in many individuals, most TCR sequences turned up only very rarely across donors. Because the 87-base-pair reads could not distinguish some IMGT-functional V segments, including TRBV6-2 and TRBV6-3, those segments were excluded. Strong co-occurrence of HLA alleles, especially DR and DQ, made assigning TCR associations to individual alleles difficult. Because HLA typing was unavailable for some donors at each locus, only the typed subset was used in association tests. Correlated functional status among segregating V segments might reflect linkage disequilibrium, but an unknown experimental factor could not be ruled out. According to a later analysis, TCR association rates differed among HLA loci, with DRB1 alleles showing the most associated TCRs and HLA-C alleles showing the fewest.

CDR1 and CDR2 are drawn from the germline V gene: MNHNS, SASEGT. The germline V and J ends show losses of 1 base and 0 bases respectively, and no gene match explains 0 bases of the junction. The CDR3 holds 14 amino acids from the cysteine to the phenylalanine. CDR3 DNA is the only sequence kept; it has 42 bases, read in frame from the first base. Library prep was done by the immunoSEQ multiplex PCR assay. For the multiplex PCR, a mixture combining 60 forward primers for TCR Vbeta segments and 13 reverse primers for TCR Jbeta segments was used. A multiplex PCR assay on genomic DNA amplified the CDR3 region of rearranged TCR beta genes. On the Illumina HiSeq System, the amplified TCR beta libraries were sequenced as 87-base-pair reads. Regarding the original processing steps: In a later analysis, tens of millions of unique TCR beta chains were counted across the 666 repertoires, and some 10 million of these chains were shared by at least two donors. Raw reads were error-corrected and collapsed into unique sequences by a nearest-neighbor algorithm in which closely related sequences were merged to remove PCR and sequencing errors. V, D and J gene segments were assigned by aligning CDR3 sequences to IMGT reference sequences. For a sequence to be retained, a match of at least six nucleotides was required to both a V gene segment and a J gene segment. Rearrangements were called productive when the CDR3 lacked stop codons and stayed in frame with V and J; all others were non-productive. Following IMGT convention, CDR3 was defined as the stretch from the second conserved V-encoded cysteine up to the conserved J-encoded phenylalanine. In an earlier analysis of more than 550 of the donors, sequences lacking an unambiguous match to a single V gene segment were excluded. An earlier analysis of some 610 of the donors called V segments functional above 56.7% productive rearrangements and segregating when the between-donor standard deviation exceeded 5%. A statistical classification framework was developed to diagnose cytomegalovirus status using the catalog of TCR beta chain sequences. In a later analysis, TCR nucleotide sequences were compared against IMGT/GENE-DB human TR gene sequences so that V and J genes could be assigned. The TCRdist pipeline was used in a later analysis to assign CDR3 sequences and most-parsimonious VDJ recombination scenarios. In a later analysis, every TCR beta chain was defined by the combination of its CDR3 amino acid sequence and its V-gene family, and reads without a unique V-gene family were dropped. In a later analysis, around 600 highly shared, low-generation-probability nucleotide sequences were removed to address suspected cross-contamination and a sequencing artifact. In a later analysis, a clonal expansion index for each public chain was calculated from normalized within-repertoire ranks of inferred template counts. In a later analysis, generation probabilities were computed using a VDJ recombination model fitted to out-of-frame rearrangements, and the results were checked against IGoR. In a later analysis, hypergeometric tests were used to score TCR-TCR, TCR-HLA and TCR-CMV co-occurrence, with a repertoire-size bias correction applied to TCR pairs. In a later analysis, false discovery rates were estimated by permuting HLA or CMV assignments 20 times. In a later analysis, co-occurring TCRs were grouped with DBSCAN, and TCRdist sequence similarity was added when clustering was performed within HLA-allele-positive subsets. Repertoires with fewer than 30,000 or more than 120,000 public chains were left out of co-occurrence clustering, as were a few repertoires with anomalous nucleotide sharing. As stored in TCRdb, this immuneACCESS dataset retains in-frame rearrangements with V and J assigned. A fraction of the clones does not appear; measured against another copy, unresolved V genes explain less than half of the discrepancy, and the remainder lacks a known reason. The D gene and trimming were derived from the DNA, and the V and J assignments and clone size from that table. This sample is represented by tens of thousands of clones; around 80% of them were singletons. Around 8% of the sample lies in the top ten.

The cohort consisted of approximately 690 healthy bone marrow donors. At the time of sampling, every cohort member was nominally healthy, though immune exposures that went unrecorded were likely present. The donor tested CMV seropositive, placing the donor among the 250 to 350 seropositive members of the cohort. A peripheral blood sample was collected from each donor, and TCR beta sequencing was performed on peripheral blood mononuclear cells. Genomic DNA extraction from the blood cell samples was performed with the Qiagen DNeasy Blood Extraction Kit. This chain joins TRBV6-1 to TRBJ2-7, and TRBD1 aligns with 7 junction nucleotides. The sequence was collected from a man aged 25-40 years in good health and CMV-seropositive. Specimen: PBMCs. The nucleotide sequence is given as TGTGCCAGCAGTGAAGGGGACAGCTCCTACGAGCAGTACTTC. This encodes CASSEGDSSYEQYF.